Sequencing of this T cell receptor (beta chain) was carried out in a study of beta chain features in type 1 diabetes (dated by TCRdb to the late 2010s). The study in broad terms: Mean age, gender distribution, total cell number and subset yield were not different between patients and healthy donors. Across all samples, roughly 110,000,000 sorted cells were examined, and cell number per subset correlated strongly with RNA yield. The study compared the TCRB repertoires of sorted circulating CD4+ T cell subsets in recently diagnosed type 1 diabetes patients with those in matched healthy donors. Regulatory and stem cell-like memory subsets were isolated from only 8 patients and roughly eight healthy donors, whereas naive and central memory subsets came from all 28 donors.

Overall results and qualifications from the work: A moderate but significant shortening of TCRB CDR3 length was observed in type 1 diabetes patients in all four CD4+ subsets. Because cDNA was sequenced instead of genomic DNA, activated cells with high expression could be over-represented, although the groups did not differ in activation or CD3 levels. Patients with type 1 diabetes made fewer insertions and deleted more nucleotides at VDJ recombination sites, implying thymic rearrangement abnormalities. Because the HLA sub-analyses included only small numbers of individuals, any influence of HLA type on TCRB rearrangement was left unresolved. Naive, central memory and regulatory TCRB repertoires appeared more similar among patients than among healthy donors. PCR might favor shorter templates, but patient and control samples were amplified and corrected together, so any skew would affect both groups equally.

Each donor gave one peripheral blood draw, averaging about 120 mL, which was collected into heparinised tubes. A BD FACSAria II was used to sort naive, central memory, regulatory and stem cell-like memory CD4+ T cells with a panel that included CD45RO, CCR7, CD25, CD127, CD95 and CD27. All sorted populations exceeded 95% purity. PBMCs were isolated right away by Lymphoprep density gradient centrifugation and were stained directly, without culture. Samples were stained and sorted in pairs, with one healthy donor and one patient per experiment, so that batch effects were minimized. This clone has at least ten counts. This receptor's antigen is unknown. The sample holds no much larger clone one base away, and base qualities are not on file. The High Capacity cDNA Reverse Transcription Kit was used to reverse transcribe all of the isolated RNA, meaning that expressed TCRB transcripts were what got sequenced. Deep immunoSEQ sequencing was applied to naive, central memory and regulatory T cell samples, giving an average of roughly 3.5 million total reads per sample. After sorted cells were lysed in RLT buffer, RNA was extracted with DNase-treated RNeasy Micro or Mini kits, with the choice depending on cell number. Each cell subset was processed separately to prevent cross-contamination, with patient and healthy donor samples processed together. TCRB sequences were amplified from cDNA with the immunoSEQ multiplex PCR, producing 87-bp fragments spanning the CDR3 region. Sequencing of the amplicons was done on the Illumina HiSeq platform. The authors processed their data as follows. PCR bias was corrected computationally using synthetic template baselines, and reads within Hamming distance 2 were collapsed, with unmergeable singletons discarded. Reads were aligned against IMGT so that V, D and J genes, CDR3 length and insertions or deletions at six rearrangement sites could be assigned. Within each subset, clonotype counts were normalized to the number of sorted cells before true diversity and Gini coefficients were calculated with the tcR R package. The overlap coefficient, calculated on TCRB nucleotide sequences, was used to quantify repertoire sharing. Sourced from immuneACCESS, this table was stored by TCRdb with only in-frame sequences that have V and J called. A share of the clones is absent; for the studies checked, an unresolved V gene accounts for under half, and the remainder has no known explanation. D and trimming were read from the DNA, whereas the V and J calls and clone size are those reported in that table. The sample table lists 120,000 to 150,000 clones, about a tenth of them with a count of one. 0.65% of the sample rests with the top ten.

The TCR originated in a woman aged 40 to 49 in good health. The sequenced material came from central memory CD4+ T cells from blood.

The bases are TGCGCCAGCAGTCGGAAGGGGAATCAGCCCCAGCATTTT. This is translated as CASSRKGNQPQHF. The chain couples TRBV23-1 to TRBJ1-5, with TRBD1 as a weak D call on 5 bases. TRBV23-1 is an ORF, with its function uncertain. The CDR3 sequence holds 13 residues, the cysteine and phenylalanine included. Just the 39-base CDR3 DNA is kept, in frame starting at base 1. Deletion took 4 bases off V and 4 bases off J, with a span of 8 bases between the germline ends.